This T cell receptor beta chain was profiled in a study of PD-L1 blockade in urothelial cancer. Study-wide background: Researchers looked at the blood 3 weeks (second dose) and 6 weeks after treatment began.

Germline V CDR1 and CDR2: MNHEY, SMNVEV (reference sequence). The V and J ends lost 7 bases and 2 bases respectively, with 10 bases between them. The CDR3 has 13 amino acids. The table lists this clone with a few counts. The antigen is undetermined. Study results and limitations: Durable benefit was linked to greater 3-week expansion of tumor-associated blood clones.

Time point given: peripheral blood 6 weeks after treatment start. Produced via immunoSEQ multiplex PCR; TCRdb's table is partial and in-frame only. The sample consists of about 50,000 clones, about 85% of them appearing once. This sequence originates from a man aged 45-60 years with urothelial cancer. The specimen was PBMCs, collected around atezolizumab (anti-PD-L1) treatment. The rearrangement joins TRBV27 to TRBJ2-3; D may be TRBD1 (6 bases). This CDR3 is CASIGQPTDTQYF. CDR3 nucleotides: TGTGCCAGCATTGGACAGCCCACAGATACGCAGTATTTT.